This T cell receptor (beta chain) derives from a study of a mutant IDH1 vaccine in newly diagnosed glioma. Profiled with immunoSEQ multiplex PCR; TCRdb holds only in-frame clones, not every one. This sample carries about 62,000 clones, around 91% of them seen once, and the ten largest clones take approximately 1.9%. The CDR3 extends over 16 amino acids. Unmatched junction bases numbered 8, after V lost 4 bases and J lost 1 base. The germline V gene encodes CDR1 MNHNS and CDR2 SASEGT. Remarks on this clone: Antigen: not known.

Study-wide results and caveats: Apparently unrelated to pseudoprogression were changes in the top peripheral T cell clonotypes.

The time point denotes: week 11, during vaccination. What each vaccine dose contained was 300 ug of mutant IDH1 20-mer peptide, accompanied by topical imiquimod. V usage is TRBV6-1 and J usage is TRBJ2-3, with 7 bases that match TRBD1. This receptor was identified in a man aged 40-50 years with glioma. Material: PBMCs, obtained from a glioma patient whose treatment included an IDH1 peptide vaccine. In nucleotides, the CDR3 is TGTGCCAGCAGTGTTGACAGGGCCCCTGGCACAGATACGCAGTATTTT. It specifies CASSVDRAPGTDTQYF.